The subject of this entry is one T cell receptor beta chain. The library protocol tagged individual cDNA molecules with unique molecular identifiers. Via MiXCR, TCRdb re-called the 5' RACE reads, giving one row per CDR3 protein. Among 30,000 to 40,000 distinct CDR3 sequences listed, less than 7% were seen once. This specimen belongs to a study of early T cells in non-severe SARS-CoV-2 infection. The wider study: Sequencing was performed on bulk RNA from unsorted whole blood, leaving chains unpaired.

This CDR3 has 13 amino acids. Germline V lookup: CDR1 MGHRA, CDR2 YSYEKL. The ends lost 2 bases at V and 7 bases at J; junction bases unmatched: 4. The TCR was taken from an adult who was a healthcare worker with PCR-confirmed SARS-CoV-2 infection or an uninfected control (not recorded which). The sample comprised whole blood. The chain recombines TRBV4-1 with TRBJ2-7; the match to TRBD2 covers 8 bases. The CDR3 DNA reads TGCGCCAGCAGCCAAAGAGCGGGAGATGAGCAGTACTTC. It encodes CASSQRAGDEQYF.